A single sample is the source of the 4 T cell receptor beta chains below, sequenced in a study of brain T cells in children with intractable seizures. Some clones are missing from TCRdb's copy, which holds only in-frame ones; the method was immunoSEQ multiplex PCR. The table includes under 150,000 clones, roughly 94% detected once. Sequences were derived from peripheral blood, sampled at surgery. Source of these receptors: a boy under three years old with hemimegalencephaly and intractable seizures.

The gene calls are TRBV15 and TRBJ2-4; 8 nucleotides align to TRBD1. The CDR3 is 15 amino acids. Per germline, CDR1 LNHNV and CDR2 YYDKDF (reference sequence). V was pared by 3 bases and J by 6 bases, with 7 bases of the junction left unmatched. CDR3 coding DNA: TGTGCCACCAGCAGGGTTTCAGGGGGCGGAAACATTCAGTACTTC. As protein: CATSRVSGGGNIQYF. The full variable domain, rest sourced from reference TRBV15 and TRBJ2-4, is DAMVIQNPRYQVTQFGKPVTLSCSQTLNHNVMYWYQQKSSQAPKLLFHYYDKDFNNEADTPDNFQSRRPNTSFCFLDIRSPGLGDTAMYLCATSRVSGGGNIQYFGAGTRLSVL.

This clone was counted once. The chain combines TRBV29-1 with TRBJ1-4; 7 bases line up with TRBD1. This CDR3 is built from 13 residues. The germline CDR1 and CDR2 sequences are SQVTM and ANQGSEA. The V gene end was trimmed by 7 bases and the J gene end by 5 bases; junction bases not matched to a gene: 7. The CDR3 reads CSGGTAENEKLFF. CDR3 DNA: TGCAGCGGCGGGACAGCCGAGAATGAAAAACTGTTTTTT.

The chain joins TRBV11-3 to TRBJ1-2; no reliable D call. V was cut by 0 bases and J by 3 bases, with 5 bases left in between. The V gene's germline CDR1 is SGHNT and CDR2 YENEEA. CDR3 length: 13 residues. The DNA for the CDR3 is TGTGCCAGCAGCTTAGATCCTGACTATGGCTACACCTTC. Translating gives CASSLDPDYGYTF.

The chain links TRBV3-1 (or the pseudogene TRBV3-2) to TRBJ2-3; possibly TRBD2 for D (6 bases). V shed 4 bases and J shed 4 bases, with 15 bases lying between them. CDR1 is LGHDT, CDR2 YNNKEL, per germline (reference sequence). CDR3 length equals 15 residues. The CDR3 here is CASSPGFGRPDTQYF. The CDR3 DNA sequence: TGTGCCAGCAGCCCTGGGTTCGGGAGACCAGATACGCAGTATTTT.